This is a list of T cell receptor beta chains from one sample in a study of T cells in Graves' hyperthyroidism and ophthalmopathy. A single record per CDR3 protein comes from TCRdb applying MiXCR to the multiplex PCR reads. The sample has hundreds of thousands of distinct CDR3 sequences, over 35% seen once. The sample comprised blood. The receptors here all came from a man younger than 35 with Graves' hyperthyroidism. Both conserved end residues are part of each CDR3. Fields, in order: J gene, V gene, D gene, clone size, CDR3 protein, CDR3 DNA. The D gene is left open where the match is weak. Expanded clones get a size class; other rows say once, few or many, or leave the size out.

J gene: TRBJ2-7; V gene: TRBV7-3; D gene: TRBD2; clone size: many; CDR3 protein: CASSVSGAYEQYF; CDR3 DNA: TGTGCCAGCAGTGTCAGCGGGGCGTACGAGCAGTACTTC
J gene: TRBJ1-5; V gene: TRBV20-1; D gene: .; clone size: .; CDR3 protein: CSASSYREAQPQHF; CDR3 DNA: TGCAGTGCTAGTTCCTACAGGGAGGCTCAGCCCCAGCATTTT
J gene: TRBJ2-7; V gene: TRBV11-3; D gene: .; clone size: few; CDR3 protein: CASSPDSEQYF; CDR3 DNA: TGTGCCAGCAGCCCAGACAGCGAGCAGTACTTC
J gene: TRBJ1-5; V gene: TRBV20-1; D gene: .; clone size: .; CDR3 protein: CSASRRSYSNQPQHF; CDR3 DNA: TGCAGTGCTAGTAGGAGATCCTATAGCAATCAGCCCCAGCATTTT
J gene: TRBJ2-6; V gene: TRBV15; D gene: .; clone size: .; CDR3 protein: CATRPDRASGANVLTF; CDR3 DNA: TGTGCCACCAGACCTGACAGAGCCTCTGGGGCCAACGTCCTGACTTTC
J gene: TRBJ2-7; V gene: TRBV25-1; D gene: TRBD1; clone size: many; CDR3 protein: CASSEDETGSYEQYF; CDR3 DNA: TGTGCCAGCAGTGAAGACGAGACAGGGAGCTACGAGCAGTACTTC
J gene: TRBJ2-5; V gene: TRBV9; D gene: TRBD2; clone size: many; CDR3 protein: CASSVFPSGQETQYF; CDR3 DNA: TGTGCCAGCAGCGTTTTTCCTAGCGGACAAGAGACCCAGTACTTC
J gene: TRBJ1-5; V gene: TRBV29-1; D gene: .; clone size: many; CDR3 protein: CSGAIKTLHF; CDR3 DNA: TGCAGCGGTGCAATAAAGACGTTACATTTT
J gene: TRBJ1-1; V gene: TRBV12-3/TRBV12-4; D gene: TRBD1; clone size: few; CDR3 protein: CASSYRGHEAFF; CDR3 DNA: TGTGCCAGCAGTTACAGGGGGCATGAAGCTTTCTTT
J gene: TRBJ2-2; V gene: TRBV5-6; D gene: .; clone size: .; CDR3 protein: CASSAPLAGELFF; CDR3 DNA: TGTGCCAGCAGCGCGCCATTGGCCGGGGAGCTGTTTTTT
J gene: TRBJ1-4; V gene: TRBV5-1; D gene: .; clone size: .; CDR3 protein: CASSLATGAREKLFF; CDR3 DNA: TGCGCCAGCAGCTTGGCCACGGGGGCGCGTGAAAAACTGTTTTTT
J gene: TRBJ1-1; V gene: TRBV5-1; D gene: .; clone size: .; CDR3 protein: CASSLDGRSTEAFF; CDR3 DNA: TGCGCCAGCAGCTTGGACGGCAGGAGCACTGAAGCTTTCTTT
J gene: TRBJ2-2; V gene: TRBV15; D gene: .; clone size: many; CDR3 protein: CATSRRLTGELFF; CDR3 DNA: TGTGCCACCAGCAGACGGCTCACCGGGGAGCTGTTTTTT
J gene: TRBJ1-2; V gene: TRBV19; D gene: .; clone size: many; CDR3 protein: CASSINSLYGYTF; CDR3 DNA: TGTGCCAGTAGTATCAACTCCCTCTATGGCTACACCTTC
J gene: TRBJ2-7; V gene: TRBV2; D gene: .; clone size: .; CDR3 protein: CASSPPLARSTYEQYF; CDR3 DNA: TGTGCCAGCAGTCCCCCGCTAGCGCGATCCACCTACGAGCAGTACTTC
J gene: TRBJ2-7; V gene: TRBV20-1; D gene: TRBD2; clone size: few; CDR3 protein: CSASPGGPTYEQYF; CDR3 DNA: TGCAGTGCCAGTCCGGGGGGTCCTACCTACGAGCAGTACTTC
J gene: TRBJ1-1; V gene: TRBV9; D gene: TRBD1; clone size: .; CDR3 protein: CASGGDSSKRTEAFF; CDR3 DNA: TGTGCCAGCGGCGGGGACAGCTCCAAGCGGACTGAAGCTTTCTTT
J gene: TRBJ2-5; V gene: TRBV9; D gene: .; clone size: few; CDR3 protein: CASSVSYEETQYF; CDR3 DNA: TGTGCCAGCAGCGTATCTTACGAAGAGACCCAGTACTTC
J gene: TRBJ1-4; V gene: TRBV9; D gene: .; clone size: many; CDR3 protein: CASSVQGSLNEKLFF; CDR3 DNA: TGTGCCAGCAGCGTACAAGGCAGTCTTAATGAAAAACTGTTTTTT
J gene: TRBJ1-1; V gene: TRBV20-1; D gene: .; clone size: many; CDR3 protein: CSAPNLVGTEAFF; CDR3 DNA: TGCAGTGCCCCTAATCTCGTTGGCACTGAAGCTTTCTTT
J gene: TRBJ2-2; V gene: TRBV9; D gene: TRBD2; clone size: .; CDR3 protein: CASSVEGLAGGPSGELFF; CDR3 DNA: TGTGCCAGCAGCGTAGAGGGACTAGCGGGAGGGCCGAGCGGGGAGCTGTTTTTT
J gene: TRBJ1-1; V gene: TRBV6-5; D gene: .; clone size: few; CDR3 protein: CASSELGRIEAFF; CDR3 DNA: TGTGCCAGCAGTGAACTGGGAAGAATTGAAGCTTTCTTT
J gene: TRBJ1-1; V gene: TRBV5-1; D gene: .; clone size: .; CDR3 protein: CASSSYPHMNTEAFF; CDR3 DNA: TGCGCCAGCAGCTCGTACCCCCACATGAACACTGAAGCTTTCTTT
J gene: TRBJ1-1; V gene: TRBV4-3; D gene: .; clone size: .; CDR3 protein: CASSQYGPSTEAFF; CDR3 DNA: TGCGCCAGCAGCCAGTATGGACCGAGCACTGAAGCTTTCTTT
J gene: TRBJ1-1; V gene: TRBV7-9; D gene: .; clone size: many; CDR3 protein: CASSEGGKEAEAFF; CDR3 DNA: TGTGCCAGCAGCGAAGGGGGGAAGGAGGCTGAAGCTTTCTTT
J gene: TRBJ1-1; V gene: TRBV4-1; D gene: .; clone size: many; CDR3 protein: CASSQVGTEAFF; CDR3 DNA: TGTGCCAGCAGCCAGGTGGGCACTGAAGCTTTCTTT
J gene: TRBJ1-2; V gene: TRBV29-1; D gene: TRBD1; clone size: .; CDR3 protein: CSLQGLYYGYTF; CDR3 DNA: TGCAGTCTACAGGGGTTATACTACGGCTACACCTTC
J gene: TRBJ2-7; V gene: TRBV5-1; D gene: .; clone size: few; CDR3 protein: CASSLSPEEQYF; CDR3 DNA: TGCGCCAGCAGCTTAAGCCCGGAGGAGCAGTACTTC
J gene: TRBJ1-6; V gene: TRBV11-2; D gene: TRBD1; clone size: .; CDR3 protein: CASSVGTGGSSPLHF; CDR3 DNA: TGTGCCAGCAGCGTCGGGACAGGGGGTAGTTCACCCCTCCACTTT
J gene: TRBJ2-7; V gene: TRBV7-2; D gene: .; clone size: many; CDR3 protein: CASSWPTDEQYF; CDR3 DNA: TGTGCCAGCAGCTGGCCTACAGACGAGCAGTACTTC
J gene: TRBJ1-1; V gene: TRBV10-1; D gene: .; clone size: many; CDR3 protein: CASSEKGTLNTEAFF; CDR3 DNA: TGCGCCAGCAGCGAGAAGGGCACGTTGAACACTGAAGCTTTCTTT
J gene: TRBJ1-3; V gene: TRBV15; D gene: .; clone size: many; CDR3 protein: CATSRHSGNTIYF; CDR3 DNA: TGTGCCACCAGTCGCCACTCTGGAAACACCATATATTTT
J gene: TRBJ2-7; V gene: TRBV20-1; D gene: .; clone size: few; CDR3 protein: CSARRGTSSYEQYF; CDR3 DNA: TGCAGTGCTAGAAGGGGGACGTCTTCCTACGAGCAGTACTTC
J gene: TRBJ2-7; V gene: TRBV18; D gene: TRBD1; clone size: many; CDR3 protein: CASSGQGKPYEQYF; CDR3 DNA: TGTGCCAGCTCTGGACAGGGTAAACCCTACGAGCAGTACTTC
J gene: TRBJ1-1; V gene: TRBV9; D gene: .; clone size: many; CDR3 protein: CASDREGIGTEAFF; CDR3 DNA: TGTGCCAGCGATCGGGAGGGGATAGGCACTGAAGCTTTCTTT
J gene: TRBJ2-5; V gene: TRBV9; D gene: .; clone size: few; CDR3 protein: CASSGWTSQETQYF; CDR3 DNA: TGTGCCAGCAGCGGTTGGACATCCCAAGAGACCCAGTACTTC
J gene: TRBJ1-1; V gene: TRBV7-3; D gene: .; clone size: few; CDR3 protein: CASSLTTGLGTEAFF; CDR3 DNA: TGTGCCAGCAGCTTAACTACGGGGCTCGGGACTGAAGCTTTCTTT
J gene: TRBJ2-5; V gene: TRBV7-2; D gene: TRBD2; clone size: few; CDR3 protein: CASSLAGLAGATPQYF; CDR3 DNA: TGTGCCAGCAGCTTAGCGGGGCTAGCGGGAGCCACCCCCCAGTACTTC
J gene: TRBJ1-4; V gene: TRBV7-9; D gene: TRBD1; clone size: .; CDR3 protein: CASSQEGARAEKLFF; CDR3 DNA: TGTGCCAGCAGCCAAGAGGGGGCGCGTGCTGAAAAACTGTTTTTT
J gene: TRBJ1-1; V gene: TRBV7-9; D gene: .; clone size: many; CDR3 protein: CASSLEIGSLDTEAFF; CDR3 DNA: TGTGCCAGCAGCTTAGAGATAGGGAGTTTGGACACTGAAGCTTTCTTT
J gene: TRBJ2-5; V gene: TRBV7-8; D gene: .; clone size: .; CDR3 protein: CASTTLSSQETQYF; CDR3 DNA: TGTGCCAGCACCACCCTCAGCTCCCAAGAGACCCAGTACTTC